This T cell receptor (beta chain) was documented in a study of blood T cell repertoires in COVID-19. Using immunoSEQ multiplex PCR, the repertoire was profiled, and TCRdb retains in-frame clones only, with some absent. Here the sample spans around 300,000 clones, roughly 90% being singletons. Sequenced material: PBMCs or T cells enriched from blood (not recorded which). This sequence was found in a woman between 25 and 40 years old who had recovered from COVID-19.

The CDR3 loop reads CASSYNPGGEGYTF. In DNA form, the CDR3 reads TGTGCCAGCAGTTACAATCCAGGGGGCGAAGGCTACACCTTC. V and J are TRBV6-2 or TRBV6-3 and TRBJ1-2; TRBD1 matches 8 bases. CDR3 length equals 14 residues. Germline V gene sequence: CDR1 MNHEY, CDR2 SVGEGT. With V trimmed by 2 bases and J by 8 bases, 7 bases remained unmatched.